This entry lists 10 T cell receptor beta chains sequenced from one sample in a study of control samples from healthy donors and cancer patients. Repertoires were generated with immunoSEQ multiplex PCR, while TCRdb's copy carries only in-frame clones and drops some. Among around 100,000 clones listed, roughly nine tenths were seen once. The sequenced sample consisted of blood. The source is a woman aged 18-29 years in good health.

The chain links TRBV19 to TRBJ1-5; D gene uncertain. V was shortened by 2 bases and J by 7 bases, with 15 bases between the two germline ends. The CDR3 sequence is 15 residues long. The germline V gene encodes CDR1 LNHDA and CDR2 SQIVND (reference sequence). The CDR3 loop is CASSITWQADQPQHF. CDR3 DNA: TGTGCCAGTAGTATAACGTGGCAGGCGGACCAGCCCCAGCATTTT.

The chain employs TRBV29-1 and TRBJ2-5; the D call may be TRBD1 or TRBD2 (5 bases each). Germline V CDR1 and CDR2: SQVTM, ANQGSEA. The CDR3 loop spans 13 amino acids. Between the trimmed V and J ends, which lost 2 bases and 5 bases, there was a span of 12 bases. The CDR3 loop is CSVESGPGETQYF. In DNA, the CDR3 is TGCAGCGTTGAATCGGGGCCGGGGGAGACCCAGTACTTC.

The chain uses TRBV7-6 and TRBJ2-1; 10 positions match TRBD2. Trimming at V came to 4 bases and at J to 0 bases, leaving 6 bases not matched to a gene. The CDR3 spans 17 residues. The germline V gene encodes CDR1 SGHVS and CDR2 FNYEAQ. The CDR3 loop is CASSSTLAGSSYNEQFF. The CDR3 DNA sequence: TGTGCCAGCAGCTCAACACTAGCGGGGAGCTCCTACAATGAGCAGTTCTTC.

CDR3 residues: CASSWGTGAGSGNTIYF. In nucleotides, the CDR3 is TGTGCCAGTAGTTGGGGGACAGGAGCGGGGTCTGGAAACACCATATATTTT. The genes are TRBV19 and TRBJ1-3; 8 nucleotides agree with TRBD1. Looked up from germline, CDR1 is LNHDA and CDR2 is SQIVND (reference sequence). V was clipped by 5 bases and J by 1 base; unmatched bases: 10. The CDR3 contains 17 residues.

CDR3 loop: CASSRTTSVAYEQYF. In nucleotides, the CDR3 is TGTGCCAGCAGCCGAACGACTAGCGTAGCCTACGAGCAGTACTTC. The V call is TRBV11-2, the J call TRBJ2-7, with TRBD2 matching 8 bases. V dropped 5 bases and J dropped 2; count of bases not matched to a gene: 8. From germline, CDR1 is SGHAT and CDR2 FQNNGV. CDR3 length: 15 residues.

The gene calls are TRBV5-4 and TRBJ2-3; 9 bases match TRBD2. J gave up 6 bases and V 1 base, and 9 bases lay outside the gene matches. The CDR3 runs to 16 residues. The germline V gene encodes CDR1 SGHNT and CDR2 YYREEE (reference sequence). CDR3 DNA: TGTGCCAGCAGCTTGCGGAAAGCTAGCGGGGCTGATACGCAGTATTTT. Amino acids: CASSLRKASGADTQYF.

The rearrangement uses TRBV24-1 and TRBJ2-7; TRBD1 matches 9 bases. Per the germline V gene, CDR1 is KGHDR and CDR2 is SFDVKD. The V and J ends lost 3 bases and 7 bases, in that order; junction bases with no gene match: 9. The CDR3 has 15 residues. In DNA form, the CDR3 reads TGTGCCACCAGTGATGAACTTGACAGGGGGGGAGAGCAGTACTTC. It encodes CATSDELDRGGEQYF.

This chain connects TRBV27 to TRBJ1-1; a weak D match, TRBD1 (5 bases). Germline CDR1 is MNHEY and CDR2 is SMNVEV (reference sequence). The CDR3 spans 16 residues. V lost 6 bases, J lost 1 base, and 18 bases lay in between. The CDR3, as DNA: TGTGCCAGCAGGCTACACCGGGACGATAAGAACACTGAAGCTTTCTTT. This encodes CASRLHRDDKNTEAFF.

This sequence joins TRBV11-2 and TRBJ2-1; D unresolved. Germline loops: CDR1 SGHAT, CDR2 FQNNGV. V shed 1 base and J shed 9 bases, with 13 bases lying between them. There are 14 residues in the CDR3. This CDR3 is CASSLALGIPEQFF. Here the CDR3 DNA reads TGTGCCAGCAGCTTAGCGCTAGGGATCCCTGAGCAGTTCTTC.

In its sample, this clone was seen once. This rearrangement joins TRBV7-9 to TRBJ2-7; D perhaps matches TRBD2 (6 bases). Germline CDR1 and CDR2: SEHNR and FQNEAQ (reference sequence). The CDR3 loop spans 16 amino acids. V was pared by 3 bases and J by 0 bases, with 15 bases between. The chain's CDR3 is CASSFWGGERSYEQYF. The CDR3 DNA reads TGTGCCAGCAGCTTCTGGGGCGGGGAGCGCTCCTACGAGCAGTACTTC. The full variable domain, its missing parts supplied by reference TRBV7-9 and TRBJ2-7, is DTGVSQNPRHKITKRGQNVTFRCDPISEHNRLYWYRQTLGQGPEFLTYFQNEAQLEKSRLLSDRFSAERPKGSFSTLEIQRTEQGDSAMYLCASSFWGGERSYEQYFGPGTRLTVT.